Detailed here is one T cell receptor (beta chain). As yet, its antigen is unknown. The sample belongs to a study of cytomegalovirus exposure and HLA in healthy donors. The PCR made use of 60 Vbeta and 13 Jbeta primers. Assay used: immunoSEQ multiplex PCR; TCRdb lists only in-frame clones, some missing. The data contain approximately 100,000 clones, around 80% of them singletons. Germline CDR1 reads SGHNT; CDR2 reads YYREEE (reference sequence). The CDR3 has 15 residues. V was trimmed by 6 bases and J by 0 bases, leaving 13 bases between them. Study findings and constraints: Prior analysis indicated that the majority of TCR beta V segments exhibited productivity approximately 87% or approximately 30% of the time. Available immune exposure information was restricted to CMV serostatus only.

The sample taken for sequencing was PBMCs. This sequence joins TRBV5-4 and TRBJ2-1; D not certain. The sequence was obtained from a young woman in good health and CMV-seropositive. The CDR3 here is CASMGRGSSYNEQFF. DNA of the CDR3: TGTGCCAGCATGGGCCGTGGCAGCTCCTACAATGAGCAGTTCTTC.